The next 29 T cell receptor beta chains were all read from a single sample in a study of cytomegalovirus exposure and HLA in healthy donors. TCRdb keeps only in-frame clones here, not all; method: immunoSEQ multiplex PCR. The sample lists some 130,000 clones, approximately 84% occurring once. The specimen sequenced was PBMCs. All receptors come from a man in his thirties or forties in good health and CMV-seropositive.

The V call is TRBV11-3, the J call TRBJ1-1; D might be TRBD1 (6 bases). The germline gives CDR1 SGHNT, CDR2 YENEEA. The CDR3 covers 13 residues. V gave up 4 bases and J gave up 3 bases, with 9 bases separating them. The chain's CDR3 is CASSYGGHTEAFF. Here the CDR3 DNA reads TGTGCCAGCAGCTACGGGGGGCACACTGAAGCTTTCTTT.

This chain connects TRBV7-2 to TRBJ1-3; D unclear. Per the germline V gene, CDR1 is SGHTA and CDR2 is FQGNSA. The V end was cut by 0 bases, the J end by 0 bases, with 12 bases between. This CDR3 is built from 17 residues. The CDR3 coding sequence is TGTGCCAGCAGCTTAGCCCGGAGTCCGACCTCTGGAAACACCATATATTTT. Its protein is CASSLARSPTSGNTIYF. The complete variable domain, with remaining parts taken from reference TRBV7-2 and TRBJ1-3, reads GAGVSQSPSNKVTEKGKDVELRCDPISGHTALYWYRQSLGQGLEFLIYFQGNSAPDKSGLPSDRFSAERTGGSVSTLTIQRTQQEDSAVYLCASSLARSPTSGNTIYFGEGSWLTVV.

The J gene is TRBJ1-2, the V gene TRBV29-1; tentatively, D is TRBD1 (5 bases). The CDR3 runs to 15 residues. Trimming pared 4 bases from V and 5 bases from J, leaving 20 bases between. In germline, CDR1 is SQVTM, CDR2 ANQGSEA. The CDR3 reads CSVGGSRPGGYGYTF. The CDR3 DNA reads TGCAGCGTTGGGGGCTCCCGCCCCGGTGGGTATGGCTACACCTTC.

The rearrangement joins TRBV19 to TRBJ1-1, with a weak D call TRBD1 (5 bases). Germline-derived CDR1 and CDR2 are LNHDA and SQIVND (reference sequence). Trimming pared 11 bases from V and 8 bases from J, leaving 18 bases between. This CDR3 is built from 12 residues. This chain's CDR3 is CAAGAGRGEAFF. As DNA, the CDR3 is TGTGCCGCCGGGGCGGGAAGAGGGGAAGCTTTCTTT. Supplemented by reference TRBV19 and TRBJ1-1, the full variable domain reads DGGITQSPKYLFRKEGQNVTLSCEQNLNHDAMYWYRQDPGQGLRLIYYSQIVNDFQKGDIAEGYSVSREKKESFPLTVTSAQKNPTAFYLCAAGAGRGEAFFGQGTRLTVV.

V is TRBV7-9 and J is TRBJ1-2, with D uncertain. The CDR3 is made up of 14 amino acids. Per the germline V gene, CDR1 is SEHNR and CDR2 is FQNEAQ (reference sequence). Trimming removed 3 bases at V and 10 bases at J, with 18 bases between. The CDR3 sequence: CASSFLGVRGVYTF. The CDR3 nucleotides read TGTGCCAGCAGCTTCCTCGGGGTGCGGGGAGTCTACACCTTC.

The chain uses TRBV5-1 and TRBJ2-5; 11 bases match TRBD1. Germline CDR1 SGHRS, CDR2 YFSETQ. V gave up 5 bases and J gave up 3 bases; unmatched junction bases: 6. The CDR3 runs to 15 residues. The DNA for the CDR3 is TGCGCCAGCAGTGGACAGGGGGCCTTTAAAGAGACCCAGTACTTC. Translated, it gives CASSGQGAFKETQYF.

CDR3 sequence: CASSFSSSYEQYF. CDR3 coding DNA: TGTGCCAGCAGTTTCTCTAGCTCCTACGAGCAGTACTTC. This chain links TRBV2 with TRBJ2-7; D ambiguous. V shed 5 bases and J shed 0 bases, with 8 bases lying between them. CDR3 size: 13 residues. Germline V gene sequence: CDR1 SNHLY, CDR2 FYNNEI. The full variable domain, its missing parts supplied by reference TRBV2 and TRBJ2-7, is EPEVTQTPSHQVTQMGQEVILRCVPISNHLYFYWYRQILGQKVEFLVSFYNNEISEKSEIFDDQFSVERPDGSNFTLKIRSTKLEDSAMYFCASSFSSSYEQYFGPGTRLTVT.

This clone was counted between two and nine times. The gene calls are TRBV5-1 and TRBJ2-2; no definite D call. CDR1 is SGHRS, CDR2 YFSETQ, per germline. The CDR3 covers 15 residues. The V end lost 1 base, the J end lost 0 bases, and 7 bases lay between the germline ends. CDR3 sequence: CASSLRTANTGELFF. The CDR3 region has the DNA TGCGCCAGCAGCTTGAGAACAGCGAACACCGGGGAGCTGTTTTTT.

CDR3 amino acids: CASSEYGQGSFYGYTF. The CDR3 DNA follows: TGTGCCAGCAGTGAATACGGACAGGGGTCGTTCTATGGCTACACCTTC. The chain combines TRBV6-1 with TRBJ1-2, with 9 bases aligning to TRBD1. Per germline, CDR1 MNHNS and CDR2 SASEGT. The CDR3 is 16 amino acids. Germline trimming cut 2 bases from V and 4 bases from J; bases unmatched to any gene: 8.

The chain links TRBV10-3 to TRBJ2-5, with 7 bases matching TRBD1. Trimming removed 0 bases from V and 4 bases from J; junction bases left unmatched: 2. Germline assignment: CDR1 ENHRY and CDR2 SYGVKD. The length of the CDR3 is 14 residues. CDR3 DNA sequence: TGTGCCATCAGTGAGTCGGGACAGAGAGAGACCCAGTACTTC. Protein: CAISESGQRETQYF.

Here the CDR3 reads CASSSAGTGSYEQYF. The DNA for the CDR3 is TGTGCCAGCAGCTCGGCCGGGACAGGAAGTTACGAGCAGTACTTC. V is TRBV7-2 and J is TRBJ2-7; 8 bases line up with TRBD1. Germline loops: CDR1 SGHTA, CDR2 FQGNSA. The CDR3 length is 15 residues. V lost 4 bases and J lost 4; bases outside the gene matches: 9. The full variable domain, with the rest looked up from reference TRBV7-2 and TRBJ2-7, is GAGVSQSPSNKVTEKGKDVELRCDPISGHTALYWYRQSLGQGLEFLIYFQGNSAPDKSGLPSDRFSAERTGGSVSTLTIQRTQQEDSAVYLCASSSAGTGSYEQYFGPGTRLTVT.

J is TRBJ1-3 and V is TRBV6-5, with D perhaps matching TRBD1 (5 bases). The germline V and J ends were trimmed by 5 bases and 1 base, with 9 bases remaining between them. CDR1 and CDR2 from the germline V gene are MNHEY and SVGAGI. The CDR3 runs 14 residues. The chain's CDR3 is CASSAPGSGNTIYF. The CDR3 nucleotides read TGTGCCAGCAGTGCCCCAGGGTCTGGAAACACCATATATTTT.

The J gene is TRBJ1-2, the V gene TRBV11-2; possibly TRBD1 for D (5 bases). V lost 5 bases and J lost 7, with 17 bases in between. The CDR3 is made up of 14 amino acids. Germline V gene data show CDR1 as SGHAT and CDR2 as FQNNGV. The chain's CDR3 is CASSPGGRDFGYTF. CDR3 nucleotides: TGTGCCAGCAGCCCGGGGGGAAGGGATTTTGGCTACACCTTC.

V gene TRBV5-4 combines with J gene TRBJ1-2, with D possibly TRBD1 on 6 matching bases. The CDR3 spans 15 residues. Trimming took 3 bases from V and 1 from J, leaving 13 bases between them. Per germline, CDR1 SGHNT and CDR2 YYREEE (reference sequence). The CDR3 loop is CASSYTTGLNYGYTF. The CDR3 nucleotides read TGTGCCAGCAGCTACACGACAGGCCTTAACTATGGCTACACCTTC.

This chain uses TRBV5-4 with TRBJ1-2; 8 positions agree with TRBD1. The germline gives CDR1 SGHNT, CDR2 YYREEE (reference sequence). J was trimmed by 4 bases and V by 0 bases; bases with no gene match: 5. This CDR3 is 15 amino acids long. The CDR3, as DNA: TGTGCCAGCAGCTTGGGAGGACAGGGTACCTATGGCTACACCTTC. Translated, it gives CASSLGGQGTYGYTF.

This clone is a singleton in its sample. V is TRBV4-1 and J is TRBJ1-6, with D unresolved. The CDR3 contains 13 residues. V gave up 8 bases and J gave up 7 bases, with 12 bases separating them. The germline gives CDR1 MGHRA, CDR2 YSYEKL. The CDR3 spells CASAPSGNSPLHF. The CDR3 nucleotides read TGCGCCAGCGCACCGTCCGGGAATTCACCCCTCCACTTT.

V is TRBV10-3 and J is TRBJ2-3; TRBD1 agrees at 7 bases. Germline V gene data show CDR1 as ENHRY and CDR2 as SYGVKD. The CDR3 extends over 14 amino acids. With 7 bases clipped from V and 3 bases from J, the junction kept 7 bases outside the gene matches. The CDR3 DNA reads as TGTGCCATCAAAGACAGGGTTGGTACAGATACGCAGTATTTT. Translated, it gives CAIKDRVGTDTQYF.

J is TRBJ2-5 and V is TRBV5-5; TRBD2 matches 14 bases. Trimming cost V 4 bases and J 5 bases; bases outside gene matches: 7. Germline V gives CDR1 SGHKS, CDR2 YYEKEE (reference sequence). The CDR3 sequence is 16 residues long. The DNA of the CDR3 is TGTGCCAGCAGCCCGACTAGCGGGAGGGCCGTGGAGACCCAGTACTTC. Residues: CASSPTSGRAVETQYF. Complete variable domain (other parts from reference TRBV5-5 and TRBJ2-5): DAGVTQSPTHLIKTRGQQVTLRCSPISGHKSVSWYQQVLGQGPQFIFQYYEKEERGRGNFPDRFSARQFPNYSSELNVNALLLGDSALYLCASSPTSGRAVETQYFGPGTRLLVL.

This clone was detected only once. The chain employs TRBV5-1 and TRBJ2-5; 10 bases align to TRBD1. V shed 2 bases, J shed 4 bases, and the junction held 2 bases outside the gene matches. This CDR3 is 14 amino acids long. Looked up from germline, CDR1 is SGHRS and CDR2 is YFSETQ. In nucleotides, the CDR3 is TGCGCCAGCAGCTTCGGGACAGGGGTAGAGACCCAGTACTTC. Amino acid sequence: CASSFGTGVETQYF.

This rearrangement joins TRBV5-1 to TRBJ2-3; the match to TRBD2 covers 8 bases. The germline V gene has CDR1 SGHRS and CDR2 YFSETQ. CDR3 length: 15 amino acids. V was clipped by 4 bases and J by 5 bases; unmatched bases: 9. CDR3 in DNA: TGCGCCAGCAGCCCCGATAGCGGGGCTGAAGATACGCAGTATTTT. Translating gives CASSPDSGAEDTQYF.

The chain recombines TRBV6-5 with TRBJ2-7; no firm D call. Looked up from germline, CDR1 is MNHEY and CDR2 is SVGAGI. The CDR3 is 16 residues long. V was shortened by 4 bases and J by 1 base, with 17 bases between the two germline ends. The chain's CDR3 is CASSSSRRSPSYEQYF. The CDR3 DNA is TGTGCCAGCAGTTCCTCGAGGCGGTCCCCATCCTACGAGCAGTACTTC.

The rearrangement uses TRBV5-8 and TRBJ1-5; a possible D gene is TRBD1 (6 bases). V was trimmed by 3 bases and J by 8 bases, leaving 12 bases between them. This CDR3 contains 13 residues. Germline CDR1 SGHTS, CDR2 YDEGEE. The CDR3: CASSWMGAEPQHF. The CDR3 DNA reads TGTGCCAGCAGCTGGATGGGGGCTGAGCCCCAGCATTTT.

CDR3 DNA: TGCGCCAGCAGCTTGGTAGCTCCTGAGCAGTTCTTC. Its translation is CASSLVAPEQFF. The V and J genes are TRBV5-1 and TRBJ2-1; D is unclear. CDR3 length: 12 residues. Trimming left V 0 bases short and J 9 bases short, with 7 bases between. The V gene's germline CDR1 is SGHRS and CDR2 YFSETQ. Full variable domain (remainder filled in from reference TRBV5-1 and TRBJ2-1): KAGVTQTPRYLIKTRGQQVTLSCSPISGHRSVSWYQQTPGQGLQFLFEYFSETQRNKGNFPGRFSGRQFSNSRSEMNVSTLELGDSALYLCASSLVAPEQFFGPGTRLTVL.

V gene TRBV6-5 combines with J gene TRBJ2-7, with D tentatively TRBD2 (6 bases). The CDR3 loop spans 15 amino acids. Germline CDR1 reads MNHEY; CDR2 reads SVGAGI. The V end was cut by 4 bases, the J end by 2 bases, with 15 bases between. CDR3 nucleotide sequence: TGTGCCAGCAGTTCCGGACGGGGAGGTACCTACGAGCAGTACTTC. This encodes CASSSGRGGTYEQYF.

V is TRBV5-4 and J is TRBJ2-7; 8 nucleotides line up with TRBD2. CDR1 and CDR2 (germline): SGHNT, YYREEE (reference sequence). V lost 1 base to trimming and J lost 2 bases; unmatched junction nucleotides: 11. The CDR3 has 17 residues. CDR3 region: CASSLSDLAGDPYEQYF. The CDR3 coding sequence is TGTGCCAGCAGCTTGTCTGACCTAGCGGGCGACCCCTACGAGCAGTACTTC.

The chain employs TRBV2 and TRBJ2-6; D may be TRBD1 (5 bases). The CDR3 is 15 amino acids. CDR1 SNHLY and CDR2 FYNNEI come from the germline V gene. With 6 bases removed from V and 2 bases from J, the gap between germline ends came to 11 bases. The CDR3 region has the DNA TGTGCCAGCAGGTTAGGGGTCGCTGGGGCCAACGTCCTGACTTTC. The encoded protein is CASRLGVAGANVLTF. Together with reference TRBV2 and TRBJ2-6, the CDR3 gives the full variable domain: EPEVTQTPSHQVTQMGQEVILRCVPISNHLYFYWYRQILGQKVEFLVSFYNNEISEKSEIFDDQFSVERPDGSNFTLKIRSTKLEDSAMYFCASRLGVAGANVLTFGAGSRLTVL.

J is TRBJ2-1 and V is TRBV2; D is ambiguous. The CDR3 spans 13 residues. Germline values: CDR1 SNHLY, CDR2 FYNNEI. V was clipped by 6 bases and J by 2 bases, with 8 bases between them. CDR3 bases: TGTGCCAGCAGCCCTAGAGCCTACAATGAGCAGTTCTTC. Translated, it gives CASSPRAYNEQFF.

Here the CDR3 DNA reads TGTGCCATCAGTGAGTCTGGACAACAAAACACCATATATTTT. Translating gives CAISESGQQNTIYF. V and J are TRBV10-3 and TRBJ1-3; possible D gene TRBD1, 5 bases. Looked up from germline, CDR1 is ENHRY and CDR2 is SYGVKD. The V and J ends lost 0 bases and 6 bases respectively, with 9 bases between them. The CDR3 covers 14 residues.

The V and J genes are TRBV7-2 and TRBJ1-4, with D maybe TRBD1 (5 bases). Germline lookup yields CDR1 SGHTA and CDR2 FQGNSA. This CDR3 has 14 residues. Trimming took 4 bases from V and 3 from J, leaving 9 bases between them. The CDR3: CASSSGNANEKLFF. CDR3 sequence (DNA): TGTGCCAGCAGCTCAGGGAATGCTAATGAAAAACTGTTTTTT.